The clone carrying this T cell receptor (beta chain) was counted ten times or more. This record comes from a study of identical twins. TCRdb re-called the 5' RACE reads with MiXCR, one entry per CDR3 protein. Among some 1,700,000 distinct CDR3 sequences listed, under 35% were seen once. This CDR3 comprises 15 residues. No donor was unhealthy or non-Caucasian. The source material was cord blood. V and J are TRBV21-1 and TRBJ2-1; the table's TRBD2 call for D was not verified on the DNA. TRBV21-1 represents a pseudogene. The TCR was taken from a newborn girl in good health. CDR3 nucleotide sequence: TGTGCCAGCAGCAAAGGGACTAGCTCCTACAATGAGCAGTTCTTC. Translating gives CASSKGTSSYNEQFF.